This T cell receptor beta chain derives from a study of blood T cell repertoires in COVID-19. Study-wide background: The samples span acute and convalescent COVID-19 from the United States, Italy and Spain. Sources were T cells, B-cell-depleted T cells, or PBMCs; the material itself was cDNA or gDNA.

Original analysis: Reference gene primers were amplified, and this amplification served to estimate nucleated cell counts. Here immunoSEQ multiplex PCR was the method, and the copy in TCRdb shows in-frame clones only, minus some. V and J calls and clone size are those listed in that table; D and trimming were worked out from the DNA. The sample shows some 95,000 clones, roughly nine tenths of them seen only once. Germline-derived CDR1 and CDR2 are MDHEN and SYDVKM. Trimming removed 4 bases from V and 2 bases from J, with 11 bases in between. The CDR3 runs 14 residues. This TCR was recovered from a human donor with active COVID-19. The donor label of this sample is uncertain. The chain joins TRBV28 to TRBJ2-5; perhaps TRBD2 as D (5 bases). Sequencing was done on a sample of peripheral blood. The CDR3 region is CASSSPGIQETQYF. The CDR3 bases are TGTGCCAGCAGTTCCCCCGGGATACAAGAGACCCAGTACTTC.